These 14 T cell receptor beta chains were sequenced from one sample in a study of preoperative IRX-2 immunotherapy in early breast cancer. Specified treatment: preoperative locoregional IRX-2 cytokine immunotherapy. The repertoire was sequenced with immunoSEQ multiplex PCR; TCRdb's copy has only in-frame clones and lacks some. This table has about 43,000 clones, about 94% appearing once. Sequenced here: tumor tissue, sampled after IRX-2 immunotherapy. Every receptor here comes from a human donor with breast cancer.

This chain connects TRBV5-4 to TRBJ2-7; unclear D gene. The CDR3 extends over 17 amino acids. Trimming pared 4 bases from V and 6 bases from J, leaving 26 bases between. CDR1 SGHNT and CDR2 YYREEE come from the germline V gene (reference sequence). The chain's CDR3 is CASSPERSSGMGFEQYF. The DNA of the CDR3 is TGTGCCAGCAGCCCTGAACGTTCTTCTGGTATGGGATTCGAGCAGTACTTC.

CDR3: CSGKRTANTEAFF. CDR3 nucleotides: TGCAGCGGGAAAAGGACGGCGAACACTGAAGCTTTCTTT. V and J are TRBV29-1 and TRBJ1-1, with no clear D. Germline V lookup: CDR1 SQVTM, CDR2 ANQGSEA. The CDR3 totals 13 residues. V was pared by 7 bases and J by 1 base, with 13 bases between.

This clone was detected only once. The J gene is TRBJ2-7, the V gene TRBV4-1, with a weak D call TRBD1 (6 bases). Germline lookup yields CDR1 MGHRA and CDR2 YSYEKL. This CDR3 is 16 amino acids long. The V and J ends lost 4 bases and 0 bases respectively, with 16 bases between them. Here the CDR3 reads CASSLGQTIYSYEQYF. CDR3 DNA sequence: TGCGCCAGCAGCCTCGGACAGACTATATACTCCTACGAGCAGTACTTC.

The chain recombines TRBV27 with TRBJ2-2, with 10 bases aligning to TRBD2. Germline V gives CDR1 MNHEY, CDR2 SMNVEV (reference sequence). The CDR3 runs to 16 residues. Losses at the gene ends were 5 bases for V and 2 bases for J; bases not matched to a gene: 5. The CDR3 DNA reads as TGTGCCAGCAGTCGAGCGGGAGGGCCCAACACCGGGGAGCTGTTTTTT. Protein sequence: CASSRAGGPNTGELFF.

The CDR3 DNA reads as TGTGCCAGCAGCTTGGGGGGGTTTGGGGGTGAGCAGTTCTTC. Its protein is CASSLGGFGGEQFF. The chain is built from TRBV7-9 and TRBJ2-1, with 7 bases identical to TRBD2. J gave up 9 bases and V 3 bases, and 8 bases lay outside the gene matches. The CDR3 length is 14 residues. The germline V gene encodes CDR1 SEHNR and CDR2 FQNEAQ (reference sequence).

The chain employs TRBV5-8 and TRBJ2-1; 9 nucleotides line up with TRBD1. Per germline, CDR1 SGHTS and CDR2 YDEGEE. The CDR3 is 14 residues long. The ends lost 2 bases at V and 7 bases at J; junction bases unmatched: 4. The CDR3 reads CASSFRDRENEQFF. CDR3 coding DNA: TGTGCCAGCAGCTTCCGGGACAGGGAAAATGAGCAGTTCTTC.

The CDR3 DNA follows: TGTGCCAGCAGAAGCGGGACAGCTCACTACAATGAGCAGTTCTTC. This translates into CASRSGTAHYNEQFF. This sequence joins TRBV27 and TRBJ2-1; D is tentatively TRBD1 or TRBD2 (7 bases each). CDR3 length: 15 amino acids. V was clipped by 6 bases and J by 3 bases, with 15 bases between them. Germline values: CDR1 MNHEY, CDR2 SMNVEV (reference sequence).

This clone was counted once. The CDR3 protein is CASSRDGADTQYF. The CDR3 DNA follows: TGTGCCAGCAGCCGGGATGGGGCAGATACGCAGTATTTT. The chain carries TRBV2 and TRBJ2-3; TRBD2 might be the D (5 bases). Trimming shortened V by 6 bases and J by 4 bases, and 11 bases separated the two germline ends. CDR1 SNHLY and CDR2 FYNNEI come from the germline V gene. The CDR3 has 13 amino acids.

The chain recombines TRBV7-9 with TRBJ1-5; unclear D gene. CDR3 length: 14 residues. Per germline, CDR1 SEHNR and CDR2 FQNEAQ (reference sequence). V was clipped by 4 bases and J by 4 bases, with 11 bases between them. In DNA form, the CDR3 reads TGTGCCAGCAGCTCGGGTAGTGATAATCAGCCCCAGCATTTT. Amino acid sequence: CASSSGSDNQPQHF. Full variable domain (remainder filled in from reference TRBV7-9 and TRBJ1-5): DTGVSQNPRHKITKRGQNVTFRCDPISEHNRLYWYRQTLGQGPEFLTYFQNEAQLEKSRLLSDRFSAERPKGSFSTLEIQRTEQGDSAMYLCASSSGSDNQPQHFGDGTRLSIL.

The chain carries TRBV10-3 and TRBJ1-5; no clear D gene. Germline V gives CDR1 ENHRY, CDR2 SYGVKD. V was cut by 2 bases and J by 2 bases, with 10 bases left in between. This CDR3 is 15 amino acids long. The DNA for the CDR3 is TGTGCCATCAGTGAGGCCCATCTTGGCAATCAGCCCCAGCATTTT. It encodes CAISEAHLGNQPQHF.

This chain joins TRBV7-9 and TRBJ1-1; possible D gene TRBD1, 5 bases. Germline V gene lookup returns CDR1 SEHNR and CDR2 FQNEAQ (reference sequence). Trimming cost V 5 bases and J 4 bases, with 14 bases left between them. The CDR3 length is 14 residues. CDR3 bases: TGTGCCAGCAGCGACAGCGGGTTTAGCACTGAAGCTTTCTTT. Protein sequence: CASSDSGFSTEAFF.

J is TRBJ1-4 and V is TRBV5-6; D is undetermined. CDR1 and CDR2 (germline): SGHDT, YYEEEE. This CDR3 comprises 13 residues. V lost 0 bases, J lost 4 bases, and 4 bases lay in between. In nucleotides, the CDR3 is TGTGCCAGCAGCTTGGTGGATAATGAAAAACTGTTTTTT. Encoded protein: CASSLVDNEKLFF.

The chain carries TRBV15 and TRBJ2-7; TRBD2 might be the D (6 bases). The V end lost 5 bases, the J end lost 0 bases, and 17 bases lay between the germline ends. The germline CDR1 and CDR2 sequences are LNHNV and YYDKDF (reference sequence). The CDR3 consists of 16 residues. CDR3 residues: CATSGMSGRSSYEQYF. CDR3 nucleotide sequence: TGTGCCACCAGCGGGATGAGCGGGCGTAGCTCCTACGAGCAGTACTTC. Based on the CDR3 plus reference TRBV15 and TRBJ2-7, the full variable domain is DAMVIQNPRYQVTQFGKPVTLSCSQTLNHNVMYWYQQKSSQAPKLLFHYYDKDFNNEADTPDNFQSRRPNTSFCFLDIRSPGLGDTAMYLCATSGMSGRSSYEQYFGPGTRLTVT.

CDR3 sequence: CASSPGQGSYEQYF. DNA of the CDR3: TGTGCCAGCAGCCCGGGACAGGGGTCCTACGAGCAGTACTTC. This chain connects TRBV5-4 to TRBJ2-7; 10 bases map to TRBD1. Germline V gives CDR1 SGHNT, CDR2 YYREEE (reference sequence). This CDR3 contains 14 residues. J was trimmed by 1 base and V by 4 bases; bases with no gene match: 2.